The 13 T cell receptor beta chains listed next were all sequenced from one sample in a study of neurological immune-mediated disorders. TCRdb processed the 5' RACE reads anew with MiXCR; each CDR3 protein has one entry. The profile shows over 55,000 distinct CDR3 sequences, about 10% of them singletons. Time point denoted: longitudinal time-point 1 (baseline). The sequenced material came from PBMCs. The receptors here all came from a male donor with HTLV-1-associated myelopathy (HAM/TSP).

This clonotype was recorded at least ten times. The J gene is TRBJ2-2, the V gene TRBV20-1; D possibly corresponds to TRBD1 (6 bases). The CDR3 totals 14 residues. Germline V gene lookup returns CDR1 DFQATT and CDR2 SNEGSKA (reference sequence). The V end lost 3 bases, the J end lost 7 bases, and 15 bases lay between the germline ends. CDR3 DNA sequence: TGCAGTGCTAGTTCAGGGGAAGTGAGCGGGGAGCTGTTTTTT. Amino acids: CSASSGEVSGELFF.

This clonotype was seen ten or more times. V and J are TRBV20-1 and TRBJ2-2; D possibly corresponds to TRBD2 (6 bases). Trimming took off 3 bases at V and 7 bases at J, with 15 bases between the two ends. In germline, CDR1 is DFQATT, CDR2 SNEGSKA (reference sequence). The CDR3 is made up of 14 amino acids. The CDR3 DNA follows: TGCAGTGCTAGGGATTGGGACTCCAGCGGGGAGCTGTTTTTT. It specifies CSARDWDSSGELFF.

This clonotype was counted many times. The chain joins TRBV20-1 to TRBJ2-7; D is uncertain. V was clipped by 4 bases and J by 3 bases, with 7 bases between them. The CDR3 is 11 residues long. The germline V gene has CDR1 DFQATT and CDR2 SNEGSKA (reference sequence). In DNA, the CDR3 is TGCAGTGCTATCCAGGACTACGAGCAGTACTTC. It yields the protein CSAIQDYEQYF.

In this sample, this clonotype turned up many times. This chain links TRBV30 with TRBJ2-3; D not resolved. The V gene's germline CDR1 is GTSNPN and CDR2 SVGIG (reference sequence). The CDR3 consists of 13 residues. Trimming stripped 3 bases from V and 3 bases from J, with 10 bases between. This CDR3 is CAWRLFGTDTQYF. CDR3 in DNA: TGTGCCTGGAGGCTGTTCGGGACAGATACGCAGTATTTT.

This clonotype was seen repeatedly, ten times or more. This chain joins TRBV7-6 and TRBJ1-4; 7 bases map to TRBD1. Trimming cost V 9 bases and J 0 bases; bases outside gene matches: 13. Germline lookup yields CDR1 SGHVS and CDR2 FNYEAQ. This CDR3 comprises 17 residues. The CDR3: CASHGTEGIATNEKLFF. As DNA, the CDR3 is TGTGCCAGTCACGGGACAGAGGGGATTGCAACTAATGAAAAACTGTTTTTT.

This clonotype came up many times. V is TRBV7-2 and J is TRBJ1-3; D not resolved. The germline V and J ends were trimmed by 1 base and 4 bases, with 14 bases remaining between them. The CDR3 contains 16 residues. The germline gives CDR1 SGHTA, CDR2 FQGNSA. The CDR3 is CASSLGPGTAGNTIYF. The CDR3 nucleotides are TGTGCCAGCAGCTTAGGGCCAGGAACGGCAGGAAACACCATATATTTT.

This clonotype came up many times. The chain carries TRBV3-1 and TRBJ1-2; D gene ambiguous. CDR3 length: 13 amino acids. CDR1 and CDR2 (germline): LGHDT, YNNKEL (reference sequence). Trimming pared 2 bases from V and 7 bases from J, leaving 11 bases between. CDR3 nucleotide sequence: TGTGCCAGCAGCCAAATCAAAGGTGGTGGCTACACCTTC. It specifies CASSQIKGGGYTF.

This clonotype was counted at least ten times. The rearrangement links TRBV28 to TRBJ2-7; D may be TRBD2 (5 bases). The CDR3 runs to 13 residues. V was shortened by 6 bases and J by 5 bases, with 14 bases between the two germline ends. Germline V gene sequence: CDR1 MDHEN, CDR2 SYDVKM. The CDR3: CASSRSGVDEQYF. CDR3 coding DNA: TGTGCCAGCAGCCGTTCCGGGGTTGACGAGCAGTACTTC. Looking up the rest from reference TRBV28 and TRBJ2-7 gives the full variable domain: DVKVTQSSRYLVKRTGEKVFLECVQDMDHENMFWYRQDPGLGLRLIYFSYDVKMKEKGDIPEGYSVSREKKERFSLILESASTNQTSMYLCASSRSGVDEQYFGPGTRLTVT.

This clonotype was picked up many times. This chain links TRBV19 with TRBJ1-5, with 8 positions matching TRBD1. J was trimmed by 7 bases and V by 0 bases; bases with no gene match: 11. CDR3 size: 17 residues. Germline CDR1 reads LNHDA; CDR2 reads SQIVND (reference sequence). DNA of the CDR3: TGTGCCAGTAGTATAGATTTATTGGCAGGGGGCGACCAGCCCCAGCATTTT. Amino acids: CASSIDLLAGGDQPQHF. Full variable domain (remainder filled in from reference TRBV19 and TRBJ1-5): DGGITQSPKYLFRKEGQNVTLSCEQNLNHDAMYWYRQDPGQGLRLIYYSQIVNDFQKGDIAEGYSVSREKKESFPLTVTSAQKNPTAFYLCASSIDLLAGGDQPQHFGDGTRLSIL.

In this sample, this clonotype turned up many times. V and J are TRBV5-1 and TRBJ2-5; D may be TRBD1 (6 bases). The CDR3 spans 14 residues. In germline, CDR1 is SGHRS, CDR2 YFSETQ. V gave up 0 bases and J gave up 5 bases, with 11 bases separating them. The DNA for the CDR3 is TGCGCCAGCAGCTTGGATACAGGGTACGAGACCCAGTACTTC. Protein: CASSLDTGYETQYF.

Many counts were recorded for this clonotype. The CDR3 DNA sequence: TGTGCCATCAGTGAGGGGACAGGGTTCCACTATGGCTACACCTTC. It is translated as CAISEGTGFHYGYTF. The genes are TRBV10-3 and TRBJ1-2; TRBD1 aligns across 9 bases. Germline V gives CDR1 ENHRY, CDR2 SYGVKD. V shed 2 bases, J shed 3 bases, and the junction held 4 bases outside the gene matches. This CDR3 is 15 amino acids long.

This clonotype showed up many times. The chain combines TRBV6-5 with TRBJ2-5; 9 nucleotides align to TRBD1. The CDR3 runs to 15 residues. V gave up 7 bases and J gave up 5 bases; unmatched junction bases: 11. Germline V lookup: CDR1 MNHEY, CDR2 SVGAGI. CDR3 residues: CASTSGTGMSETQYF. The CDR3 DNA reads TGTGCCAGCACCTCCGGGACAGGGATGTCGGAGACCCAGTACTTC.

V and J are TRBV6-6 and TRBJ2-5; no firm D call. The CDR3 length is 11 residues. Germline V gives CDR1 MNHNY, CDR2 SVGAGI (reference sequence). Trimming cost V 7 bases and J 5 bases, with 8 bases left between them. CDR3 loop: CASTVRETQYF. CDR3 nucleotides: TGTGCCAGCACCGTCCGGGAGACCCAGTACTTC.